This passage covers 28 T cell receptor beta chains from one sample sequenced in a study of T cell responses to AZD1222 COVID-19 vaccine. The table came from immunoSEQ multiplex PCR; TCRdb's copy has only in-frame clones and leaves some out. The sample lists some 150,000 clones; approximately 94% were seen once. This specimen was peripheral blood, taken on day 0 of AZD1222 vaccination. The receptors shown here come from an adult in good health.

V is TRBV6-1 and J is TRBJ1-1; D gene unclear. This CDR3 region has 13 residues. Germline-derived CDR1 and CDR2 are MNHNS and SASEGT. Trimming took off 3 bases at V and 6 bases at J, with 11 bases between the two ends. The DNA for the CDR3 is TGTGCCAGCAGTGATCCGCGGGAGTCTGAAGCTTTCTTT. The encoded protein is CASSDPRESEAFF.

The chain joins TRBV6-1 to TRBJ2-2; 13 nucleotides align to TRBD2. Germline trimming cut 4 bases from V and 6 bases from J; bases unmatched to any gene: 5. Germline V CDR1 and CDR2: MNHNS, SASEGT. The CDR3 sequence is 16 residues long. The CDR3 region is CASSARLAGGPGELFF. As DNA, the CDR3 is TGTGCCAGCAGTGCCCGACTAGCGGGAGGCCCCGGGGAGCTGTTTTTT.

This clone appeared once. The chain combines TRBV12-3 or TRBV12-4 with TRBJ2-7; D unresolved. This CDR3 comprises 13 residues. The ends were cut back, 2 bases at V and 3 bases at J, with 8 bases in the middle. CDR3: CASSLMTHYEQYF. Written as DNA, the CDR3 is TGTGCCAGCAGTTTAATGACCCACTACGAGCAGTACTTC.

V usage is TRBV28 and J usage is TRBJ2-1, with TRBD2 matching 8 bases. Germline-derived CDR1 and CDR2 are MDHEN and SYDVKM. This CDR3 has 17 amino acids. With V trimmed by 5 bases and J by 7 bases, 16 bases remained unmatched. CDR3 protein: CASSPSGTSVWRNEQFF. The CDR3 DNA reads TGTGCCAGCAGTCCCTCCGGGACTAGTGTCTGGAGGAATGAGCAGTTCTTC.

CDR3 sequence: CASSLAHPLTTSGNTGELFF. The CDR3 region has the DNA TGTGCCAGCAGCTTAGCGCACCCCTTGACAACTAGCGGGAACACCGGGGAGCTGTTTTTT. This chain uses TRBV7-6 with TRBJ2-2, with 8 positions matching TRBD2. Trimming took 0 bases from V and 1 from J; bases not matched to a gene: 13. This CDR3 comprises 20 residues. Germline V lookup: CDR1 SGHVS, CDR2 FNYEAQ.

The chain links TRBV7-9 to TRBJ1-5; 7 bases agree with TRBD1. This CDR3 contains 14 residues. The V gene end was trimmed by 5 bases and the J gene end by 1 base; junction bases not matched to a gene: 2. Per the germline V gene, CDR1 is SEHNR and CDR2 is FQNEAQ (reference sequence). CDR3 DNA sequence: TGTGCCAGCAGCCAGGGGGGGAGCAATCAGCCCCAGCATTTT. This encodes CASSQGGSNQPQHF.

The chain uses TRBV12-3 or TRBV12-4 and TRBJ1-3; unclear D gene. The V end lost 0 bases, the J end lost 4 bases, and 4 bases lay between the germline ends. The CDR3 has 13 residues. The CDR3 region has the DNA TGTGCCAGCAGTTTAGCGGGAGGAAACACCATATATTTT. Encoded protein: CASSLAGGNTIYF.

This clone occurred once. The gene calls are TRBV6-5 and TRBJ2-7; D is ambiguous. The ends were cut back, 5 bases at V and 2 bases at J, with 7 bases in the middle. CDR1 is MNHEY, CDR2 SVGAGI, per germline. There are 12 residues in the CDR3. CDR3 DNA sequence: TGTGCCAGCAGTCGGACCCCCTACGAGCAGTACTTC. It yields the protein CASSRTPYEQYF.

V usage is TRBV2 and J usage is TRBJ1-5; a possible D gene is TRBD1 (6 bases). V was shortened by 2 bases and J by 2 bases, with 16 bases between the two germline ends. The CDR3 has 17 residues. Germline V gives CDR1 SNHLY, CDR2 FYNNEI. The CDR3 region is CASSENQGPRGNQPQHF. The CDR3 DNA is TGTGCCAGCAGTGAAAATCAGGGGCCCCGGGGCAATCAGCCCCAGCATTTT.

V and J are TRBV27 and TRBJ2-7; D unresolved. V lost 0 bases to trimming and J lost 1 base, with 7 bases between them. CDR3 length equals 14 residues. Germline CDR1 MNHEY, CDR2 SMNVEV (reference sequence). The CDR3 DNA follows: TGTGCCAGCAGTTTATCGCCTGGGTCCTACGAGCAGTACTTC. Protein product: CASSLSPGSYEQYF.

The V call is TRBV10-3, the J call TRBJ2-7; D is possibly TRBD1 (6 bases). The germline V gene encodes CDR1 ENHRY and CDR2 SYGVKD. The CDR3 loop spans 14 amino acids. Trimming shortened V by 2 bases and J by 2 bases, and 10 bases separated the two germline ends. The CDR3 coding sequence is TGTGCCATCAGTGAGCAGCACAGGGCCTACGAGCAGTACTTC. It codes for CAISEQHRAYEQYF.

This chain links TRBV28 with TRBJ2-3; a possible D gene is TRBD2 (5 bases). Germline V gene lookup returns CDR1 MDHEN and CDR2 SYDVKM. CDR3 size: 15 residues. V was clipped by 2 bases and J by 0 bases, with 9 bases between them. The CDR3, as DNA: TGTGCCAGCAGTTTAAGCGGTCCTAGCACAGATACGCAGTATTTT. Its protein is CASSLSGPSTDTQYF.

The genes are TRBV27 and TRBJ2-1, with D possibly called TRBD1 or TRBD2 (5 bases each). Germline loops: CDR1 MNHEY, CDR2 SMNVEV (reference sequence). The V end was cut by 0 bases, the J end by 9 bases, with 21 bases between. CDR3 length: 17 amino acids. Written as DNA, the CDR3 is TGTGCCAGCAGTTTATCGATAAGAACTAACGGGGCCGGTGAGCAGTTCTTC. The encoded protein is CASSLSIRTNGAGEQFF.

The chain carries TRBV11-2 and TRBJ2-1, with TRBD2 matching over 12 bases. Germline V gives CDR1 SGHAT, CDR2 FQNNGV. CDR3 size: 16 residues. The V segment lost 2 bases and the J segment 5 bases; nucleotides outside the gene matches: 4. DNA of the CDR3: TGTGCCAGCAGCTTATATGCTAGCGGGAGGGACAATGAGCAGTTCTTC. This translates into CASSLYASGRDNEQFF.

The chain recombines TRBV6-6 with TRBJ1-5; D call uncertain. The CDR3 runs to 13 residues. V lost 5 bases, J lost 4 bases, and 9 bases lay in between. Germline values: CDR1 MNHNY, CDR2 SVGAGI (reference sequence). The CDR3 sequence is CASSPKQNQPQHF. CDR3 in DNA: TGTGCCAGCAGTCCTAAACAGAATCAGCCCCAGCATTTT.

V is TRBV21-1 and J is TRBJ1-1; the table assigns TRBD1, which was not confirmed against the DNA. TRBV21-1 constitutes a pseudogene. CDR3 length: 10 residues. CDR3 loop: CRGQATKAFF. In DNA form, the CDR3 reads TGTAGGGGACAGGCGACTAAAGCTTTCTTT.

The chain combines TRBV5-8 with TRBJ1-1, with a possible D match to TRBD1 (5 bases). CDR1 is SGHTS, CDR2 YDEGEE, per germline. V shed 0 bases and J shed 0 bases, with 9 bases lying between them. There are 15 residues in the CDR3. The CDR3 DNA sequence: TGTGCCAGCAGCTTGGATGCAGGGCTGAACACTGAAGCTTTCTTT. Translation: CASSLDAGLNTEAFF. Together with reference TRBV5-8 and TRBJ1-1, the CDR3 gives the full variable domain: EAGVTQSPTHLIKTRGQQATLRCSPISGHTSVYWYQQALGLGLQFLLWYDEGEERNRGNFPPRFSGRQFPNYSSELNVNALELEDSALYLCASSLDAGLNTEAFFGQGTRLTVV.

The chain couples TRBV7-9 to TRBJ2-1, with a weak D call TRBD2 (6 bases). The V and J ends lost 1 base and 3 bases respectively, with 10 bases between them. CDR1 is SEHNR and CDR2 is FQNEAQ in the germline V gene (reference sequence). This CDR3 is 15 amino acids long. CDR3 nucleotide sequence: TGTGCCAGCAGCTTAGATCCCGGGGGCTACAATGAGCAGTTCTTC. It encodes CASSLDPGGYNEQFF.

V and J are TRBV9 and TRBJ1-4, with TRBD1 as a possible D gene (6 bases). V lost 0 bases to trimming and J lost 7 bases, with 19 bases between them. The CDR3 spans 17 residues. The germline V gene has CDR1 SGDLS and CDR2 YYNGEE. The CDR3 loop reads CASSVDRWGPVGEKLFF. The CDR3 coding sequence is TGTGCCAGCAGCGTAGACAGGTGGGGGCCTGTAGGTGAAAAACTGTTTTTT.

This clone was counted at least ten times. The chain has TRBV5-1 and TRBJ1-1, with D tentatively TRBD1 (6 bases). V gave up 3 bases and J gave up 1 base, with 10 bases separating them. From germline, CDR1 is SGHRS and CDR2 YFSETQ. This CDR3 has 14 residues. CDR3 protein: CASSSGQPNTEAFF. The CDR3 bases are TGCGCCAGCAGCTCCGGACAGCCGAACACTGAAGCTTTCTTT.

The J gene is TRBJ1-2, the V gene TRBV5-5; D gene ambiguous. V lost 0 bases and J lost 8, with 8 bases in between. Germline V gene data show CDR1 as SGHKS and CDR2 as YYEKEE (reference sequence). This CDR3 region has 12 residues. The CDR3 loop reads CASSLERRGYTF. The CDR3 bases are TGTGCCAGCAGCTTGGAACGGAGGGGCTACACCTTC.

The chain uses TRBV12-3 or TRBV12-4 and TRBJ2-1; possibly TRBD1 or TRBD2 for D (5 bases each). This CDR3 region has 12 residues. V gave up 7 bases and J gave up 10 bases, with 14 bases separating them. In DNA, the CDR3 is TGTGCCAGCATTGCAGGGACCCGGGAGCAGTTCTTC. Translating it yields CASIAGTREQFF.

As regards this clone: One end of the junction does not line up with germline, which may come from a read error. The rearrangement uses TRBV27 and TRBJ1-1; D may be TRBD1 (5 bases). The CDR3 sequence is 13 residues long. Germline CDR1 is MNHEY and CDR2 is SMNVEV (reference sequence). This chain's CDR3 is CASRLWGYTEAFF. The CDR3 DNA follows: TGTGCCAGCAGGTTATGGGGGTACACTGAAGCTTTCTTT.

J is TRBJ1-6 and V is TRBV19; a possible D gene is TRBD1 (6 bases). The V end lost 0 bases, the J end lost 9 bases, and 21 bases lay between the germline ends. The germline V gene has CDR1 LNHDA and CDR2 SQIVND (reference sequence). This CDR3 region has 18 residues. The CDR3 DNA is TGTGCCAGTAGTATAGAAATGTCAGGGGAGGGGGATGCTTCACCCCTCCACTTT. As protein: CASSIEMSGEGDASPLHF.

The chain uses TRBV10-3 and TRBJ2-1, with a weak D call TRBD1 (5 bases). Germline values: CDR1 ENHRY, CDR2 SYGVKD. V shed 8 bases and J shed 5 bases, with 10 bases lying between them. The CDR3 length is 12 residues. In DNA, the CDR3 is TGTGCCATCGGGGCGTGGGACAATGAGCAGTTCTTC. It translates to CAIGAWDNEQFF.

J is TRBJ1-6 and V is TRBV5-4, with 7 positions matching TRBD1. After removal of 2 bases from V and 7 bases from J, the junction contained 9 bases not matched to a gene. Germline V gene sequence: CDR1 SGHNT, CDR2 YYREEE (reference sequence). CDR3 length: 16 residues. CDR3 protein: CASSFSSGGMNSPLHF. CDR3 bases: TGTGCCAGCAGCTTTAGCTCAGGGGGAATGAATTCACCCCTCCACTTT.

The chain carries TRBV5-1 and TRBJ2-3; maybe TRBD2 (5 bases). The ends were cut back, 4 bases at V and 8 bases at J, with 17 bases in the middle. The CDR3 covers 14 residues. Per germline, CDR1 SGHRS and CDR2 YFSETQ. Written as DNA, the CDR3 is TGCGCCAGCAGCCGGGATTACCCCCTGAGTACGCAGTATTTT. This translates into CASSRDYPLSTQYF.

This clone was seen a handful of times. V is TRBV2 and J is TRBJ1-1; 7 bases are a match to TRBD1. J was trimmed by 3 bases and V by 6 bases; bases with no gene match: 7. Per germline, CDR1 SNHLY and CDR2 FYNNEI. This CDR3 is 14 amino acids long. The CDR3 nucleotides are TGTGCCAGCAGCTACGGGACAGATTACACTGAAGCTTTCTTT. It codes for CASSYGTDYTEAFF.